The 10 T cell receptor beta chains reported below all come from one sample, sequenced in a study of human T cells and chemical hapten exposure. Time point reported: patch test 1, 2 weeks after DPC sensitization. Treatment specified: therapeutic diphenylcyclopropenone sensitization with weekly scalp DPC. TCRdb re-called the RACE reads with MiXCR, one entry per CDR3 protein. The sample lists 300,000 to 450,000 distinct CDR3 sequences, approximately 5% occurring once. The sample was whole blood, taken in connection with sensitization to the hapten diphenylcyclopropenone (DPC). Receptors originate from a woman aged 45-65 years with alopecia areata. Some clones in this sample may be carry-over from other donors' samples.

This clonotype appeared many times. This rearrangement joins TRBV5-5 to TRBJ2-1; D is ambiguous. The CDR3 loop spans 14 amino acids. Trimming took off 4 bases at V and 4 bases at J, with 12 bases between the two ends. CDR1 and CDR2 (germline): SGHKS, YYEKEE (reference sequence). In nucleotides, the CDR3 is TGTGCCAGCAGCCCAGATCCAAATTACAATGAGCAGTTCTTC. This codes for CASSPDPNYNEQFF.

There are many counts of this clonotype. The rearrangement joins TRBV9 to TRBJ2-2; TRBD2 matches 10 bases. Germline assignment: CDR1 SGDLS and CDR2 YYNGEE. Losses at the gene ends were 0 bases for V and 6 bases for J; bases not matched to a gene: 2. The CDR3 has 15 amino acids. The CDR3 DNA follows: TGTGCCAGCAGCGTAGCACTAGCGGGATCCGGGGAGCTGTTTTTT. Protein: CASSVALAGSGELFF.

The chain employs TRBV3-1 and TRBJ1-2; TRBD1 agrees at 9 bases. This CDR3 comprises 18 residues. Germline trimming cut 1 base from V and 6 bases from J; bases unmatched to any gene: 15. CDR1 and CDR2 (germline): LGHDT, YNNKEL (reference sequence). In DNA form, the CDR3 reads TGTGCCAGCAGCCAAGTTATTGGTGGGGGAGGACAGGGGAATGGCTACACCTTC. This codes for CASSQVIGGGGQGNGYTF.

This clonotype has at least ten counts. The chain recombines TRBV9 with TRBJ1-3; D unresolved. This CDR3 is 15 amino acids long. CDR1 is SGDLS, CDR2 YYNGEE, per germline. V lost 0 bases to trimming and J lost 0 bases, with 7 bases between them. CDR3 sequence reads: CASSVDNYSGNTIYF. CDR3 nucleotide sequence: TGTGCCAGCAGCGTAGACAACTACTCTGGAAACACCATATATTTT.

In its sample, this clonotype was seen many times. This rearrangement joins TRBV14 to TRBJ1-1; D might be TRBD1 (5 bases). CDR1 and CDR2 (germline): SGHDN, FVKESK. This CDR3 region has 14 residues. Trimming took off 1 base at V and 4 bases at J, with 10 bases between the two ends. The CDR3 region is CASSQGSGTTEAFF. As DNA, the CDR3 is TGTGCCAGCAGCCAAGGGTCAGGGACCACTGAAGCTTTCTTT.

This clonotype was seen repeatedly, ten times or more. The CDR3 DNA sequence: TGTGCCAGCAGCTTAGTCGCAGAACCAAACTATGGCTACACCTTC. Translated: CASSLVAEPNYGYTF. The chain is built from TRBV7-9 and TRBJ1-2; D is undetermined. The V end lost 1 base, the J end lost 2 bases, and 11 bases lay between the germline ends. Germline V lookup: CDR1 SEHNR, CDR2 FQNEAQ (reference sequence). The CDR3 contains 15 residues.

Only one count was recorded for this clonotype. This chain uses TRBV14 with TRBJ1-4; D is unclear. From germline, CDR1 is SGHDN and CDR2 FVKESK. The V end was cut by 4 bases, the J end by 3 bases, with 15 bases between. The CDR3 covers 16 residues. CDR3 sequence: CASSRLQWGSNEKLFF. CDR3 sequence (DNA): TGTGCCAGCAGCCGCCTACAGTGGGGATCTAATGAAAAACTGTTTTTT. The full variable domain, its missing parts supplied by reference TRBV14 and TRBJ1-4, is EAGVTQFPSHSVIEKGQTVTLRCDPISGHDNLYWYRRVMGKEIKFLLHFVKESKQDESGMPNNRFLAERTGGTYSTLKVQPAELEDSGVYFCASSRLQWGSNEKLFFGSGTQLSVL.

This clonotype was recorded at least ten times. CDR3 nucleotides: TGCGCCAGCAGCCAAGAAGGCGGAACCTACGAGCAGTACTTC. This gives the protein CASSQEGGTYEQYF. This chain joins TRBV4-1 and TRBJ2-7; no clear D. Trimming removed 0 bases at V and 2 bases at J, with 8 bases between. The CDR3 covers 14 residues. Germline-derived CDR1 and CDR2 are MGHRA and YSYEKL.

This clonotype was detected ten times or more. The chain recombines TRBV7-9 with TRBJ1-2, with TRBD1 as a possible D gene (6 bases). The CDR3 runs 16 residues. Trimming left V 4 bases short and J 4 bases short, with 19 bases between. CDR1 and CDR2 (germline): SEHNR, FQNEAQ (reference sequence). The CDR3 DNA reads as TGTGCCAGCAGCTCCGCCGACAGGACCCCTGGCTATGGCTACACCTTC. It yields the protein CASSSADRTPGYGYTF.

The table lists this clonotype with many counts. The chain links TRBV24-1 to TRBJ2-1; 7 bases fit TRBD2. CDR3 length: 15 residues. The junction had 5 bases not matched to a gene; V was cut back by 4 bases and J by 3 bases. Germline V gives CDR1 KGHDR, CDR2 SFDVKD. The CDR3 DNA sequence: TGTGCCACCAGTGACTCGGGACTACACTACAATGAGCAGTTCTTC. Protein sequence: CATSDSGLHYNEQFF.